The rows below give T cell receptor beta chains drawn from one sample of a study of cytomegalovirus exposure and HLA in healthy donors. Assay used: immunoSEQ multiplex PCR; TCRdb lists only in-frame clones, some missing. The sample holds around 80,000 clones, 62% seen once. Sample: PBMCs. Receptor source: a male donor in good health and CMV-seropositive. The CDR3 runs from the conserved cysteine through the conserved F or W. The order of the fields is J gene, D gene, V gene, clone size, CDR3 protein, CDR3 DNA. The D gene is left open where the match is weak. Clone size is given for some rows only: seen once, a few or many times, or a class if the clone is expanded.

>TRBJ2-1|NA|TRBV30|NA
CAWSVSTDNEQFF
TGTGCCTGGAGTGTAAGCACAGACAATGAGCAGTTCTTC
>TRBJ2-3|TRBD2|TRBV7-9|NA
CASSLGLGNTDTQYF
TGTGCCAGCAGCTTGGGACTAGGGAACACAGATACGCAGTATTTT
>TRBJ2-7|NA|TRBV19|NA
CASSGLYAYEQYF
TGTGCCAGTAGCGGTTTGTACGCCTACGAGCAGTACTTC
>TRBJ2-5|TRBD2|TRBV5-1|NA
CASSFGAGGLQETQYF
TGCGCCAGCAGCTTCGGGGCGGGGGGGCTCCAAGAGACCCAGTACTTC
>TRBJ2-7|NA|TRBV5-6|NA
CASSFNRVHYEQYF
TGTGCCAGCAGCTTCAACAGGGTACACTACGAGCAGTACTTC
>TRBJ1-2|TRBD1|TRBV18|NA
CASSPGTAHHGYPF
TGTGCCAGCTCACCAGGGACAGCTCACCATGGCTACCCCTTC
>TRBJ1-1|NA|TRBV30|NA
CALKSPGMNTEAFF
TGTGCCCTAAAGAGCCCGGGGATGAACACTGAAGCTTTCTTT
>TRBJ2-1|TRBD2|TRBV6-1|few
CASSEVAGLVGYNEQFF
TGTGCCAGCAGTGAAGTTGCCGGACTAGTGGGCTACAATGAGCAGTTCTTC
>TRBJ1-2|NA|TRBV11-2|NA
CASSLEMTGYYGYTF
TGTGCCAGCAGCTTAGAAATGACGGGATACTATGGCTACACCTTC
>TRBJ1-5|NA|TRBV10-3|NA
CAISESGPGRYQPQHF
TGTGCCATCAGTGAGTCGGGTCCAGGGAGGTATCAGCCCCAGCATTTT
>TRBJ2-7|TRBD2|TRBV30|NA
CAWSGPGLSTYEQYF
TGTGCCTGGAGTGGACCGGGACTAAGCACCTACGAGCAGTACTTC
>TRBJ2-7|TRBD1|TRBV28|few
CASMGQYYEQYF
TGTGCCAGCATGGGACAGTACTACGAGCAGTACTTC
>TRBJ2-1|NA|TRBV18|NA
CASSPRESGNEQFF
TGTGCCAGCTCACCCCGGGAAAGCGGCAATGAGCAGTTCTTC
>TRBJ1-2|NA|TRBV5-1|NA
CASSREGLDYGYTF
TGCGCCAGCAGCAGGGAGGGACTCGACTATGGCTACACCTTC
>TRBJ1-1|NA|TRBV5-1|NA
CASRSGGGLGYNTEAFF
TGCGCCAGCCGCTCCGGGGGGGGGTTGGGGTATAACACTGAAGCTTTCTTT
>TRBJ2-5|NA|TRBV9|NA
CASSVGGGTETQYF
TGTGCCAGCAGCGTAGGAGGGGGAACAGAGACCCAGTACTTC
>TRBJ2-1|TRBD2|TRBV19|once
CASSPTSGYNEQFF
TGTGCCAGTAGTCCGACTAGCGGATACAATGAGCAGTTCTTC
>TRBJ2-1|TRBD2|TRBV5-6|once
CASSLLTSGRDEQFF
TGTGCCAGCAGCTTGCTTACTAGCGGGAGGGATGAGCAGTTCTTC
>TRBJ2-7|NA|TRBV6-5|NA
CASSYHPYERQYF
TGTGCCAGCAGTTACCACCCCTACGAGCGGCAGTACTTC
>TRBJ2-4|TRBD1|TRBV28|NA
CASSVSGTGAVKNIQYF
TGTGCCAGCAGCGTTTCCGGGACAGGGGCTGTTAAAAACATTCAGTACTTC
>TRBJ1-5|NA|TRBV7-9|NA
CASSSVSSDQPQHF
TGTGCCAGCAGCTCGGTATCGTCCGATCAGCCCCAGCATTTT
>TRBJ1-4|NA|TRBV6-5|NA
CASNMVGAGEKLFF
TGTGCCAGCAACATGGTGGGGGCAGGGGAAAAACTGTTTTTT
>TRBJ1-2|NA|TRBV6-5|NA
CASSYTENYGYTF
TGTGCCAGCAGTTACACAGAGAACTATGGCTACACCTTC
>TRBJ2-3|NA|TRBV7-2|NA
CASSSLAFGDTQYF
TGTGCCAGCAGCTCCCTGGCCTTTGGAGATACGCAGTATTTT
>TRBJ2-3|TRBD2|TRBV7-8|NA
CASSGEGTSGGDTQYF
TGTGCCAGCAGCGGGGAGGGGACTAGCGGCGGAGATACGCAGTATTTT
>TRBJ2-2|NA|TRBV5-6|NA
CASIYSDHTGELFF
TGTGCCAGCATATATAGCGATCACACCGGGGAGCTGTTTTTT
>TRBJ1-1|NA|TRBV6-5|NA
CASSPTGYTEAFF
TGTGCCAGCAGCCCAACAGGATACACTGAAGCTTTCTTT
>TRBJ2-3|TRBD2|TRBV28|NA
CASSLSGSGGTDTQYF
TGTGCCAGCAGTTTATCGGGTAGCGGGGGCACAGATACGCAGTATTTT
>TRBJ2-5|TRBD2|TRBV5-1|once
CASSPGTSGGVETQYF
TGCGCCAGCAGCCCCGGGACTAGCGGGGGGGTGGAGACCCAGTACTTC
>TRBJ1-1|TRBD1|TRBV6-6|NA
CASIETGVNTEAFF
TGTGCCAGCATCGAGACAGGGGTGAACACTGAAGCTTTCTTT
>TRBJ2-1|NA|TRBV6-6|NA
CASSLTGPSGQFF
TGTGCCAGCAGTTTAACAGGGCCCTCGGGGCAGTTCTTC
>TRBJ2-3|NA|TRBV5-6|NA
CASSFRAADTQYF
TGTGCCAGCAGCTTCCGAGCGGCAGATACGCAGTATTTT
>TRBJ2-3|NA|TRBV4-2|NA
CASSPRRSGSSLIITDTQYF
TGTGCCAGCAGTCCCCGTCGATCCGGGTCCTCGCTGATAATCACAGATACGCAGTATTTT
>TRBJ2-7|NA|TRBV18|NA
CASSPGEGGEQYF
TGTGCCAGCTCACCGGGAGAGGGGGGGGAGCAGTACTTC